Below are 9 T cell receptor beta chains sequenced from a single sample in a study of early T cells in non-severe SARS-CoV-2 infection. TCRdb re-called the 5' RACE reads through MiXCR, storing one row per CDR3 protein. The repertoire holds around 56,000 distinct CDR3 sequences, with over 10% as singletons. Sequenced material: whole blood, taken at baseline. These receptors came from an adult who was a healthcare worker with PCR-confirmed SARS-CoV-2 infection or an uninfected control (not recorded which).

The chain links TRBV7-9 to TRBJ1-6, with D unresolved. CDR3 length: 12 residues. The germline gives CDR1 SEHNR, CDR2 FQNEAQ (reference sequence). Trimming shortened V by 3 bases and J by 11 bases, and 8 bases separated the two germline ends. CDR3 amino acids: CASSFPGTPLHF. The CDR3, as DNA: TGTGCCAGCAGCTTCCCCGGGACACCCCTCCACTTT.

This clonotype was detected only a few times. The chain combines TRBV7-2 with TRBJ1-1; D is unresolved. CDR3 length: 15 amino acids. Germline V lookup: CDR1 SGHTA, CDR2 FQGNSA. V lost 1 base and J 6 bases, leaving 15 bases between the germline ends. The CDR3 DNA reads TGTGCCAGCAGCTTAGGCCCGGGAGCGGTAGCTGAAGCTTTCTTT. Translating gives CASSLGPGAVAEAFF.

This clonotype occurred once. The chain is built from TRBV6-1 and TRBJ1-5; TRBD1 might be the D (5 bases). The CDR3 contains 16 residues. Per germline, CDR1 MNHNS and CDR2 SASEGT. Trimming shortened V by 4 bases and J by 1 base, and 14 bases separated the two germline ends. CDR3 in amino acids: CASSGPDRLSNQPQHF. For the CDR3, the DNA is TGTGCCAGCAGTGGACCCGACAGATTAAGCAATCAGCCCCAGCATTTT.

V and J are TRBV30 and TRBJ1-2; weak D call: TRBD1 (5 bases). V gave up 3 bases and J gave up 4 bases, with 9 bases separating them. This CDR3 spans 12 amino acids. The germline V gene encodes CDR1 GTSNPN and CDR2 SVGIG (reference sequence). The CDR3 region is CAWSGDGYGYTF. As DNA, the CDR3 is TGTGCCTGGAGCGGGGACGGCTATGGCTACACCTTC.

The DNA for the CDR3 is TGTGCCAGCAGCCAAGGACTAGCACCCCATGAGCAGTTCTTC. This codes for CASSQGLAPHEQFF. This chain links TRBV3-1 with TRBJ2-1, with TRBD2 matching 7 bases. Germline V gives CDR1 LGHDT, CDR2 YNNKEL (reference sequence). The CDR3 runs to 14 residues. V trimming: 1 base; J trimming: 8 bases; junction bases outside the gene matches: 5.

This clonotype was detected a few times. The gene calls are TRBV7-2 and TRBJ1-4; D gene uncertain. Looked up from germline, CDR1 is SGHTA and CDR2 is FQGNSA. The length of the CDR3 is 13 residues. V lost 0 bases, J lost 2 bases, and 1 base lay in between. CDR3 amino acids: CASSLATNEKLFF. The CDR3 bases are TGTGCCAGCAGCTTAGCGACTAATGAAAAACTGTTTTTT.

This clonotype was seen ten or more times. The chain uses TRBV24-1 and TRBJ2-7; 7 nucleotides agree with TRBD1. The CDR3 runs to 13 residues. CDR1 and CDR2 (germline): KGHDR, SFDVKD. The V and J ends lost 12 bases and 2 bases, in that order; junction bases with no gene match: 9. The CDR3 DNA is TGTGCCCCACCCCGGACAGGCACCTACGAGCAGTACTTC. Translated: CAPPRTGTYEQYF.

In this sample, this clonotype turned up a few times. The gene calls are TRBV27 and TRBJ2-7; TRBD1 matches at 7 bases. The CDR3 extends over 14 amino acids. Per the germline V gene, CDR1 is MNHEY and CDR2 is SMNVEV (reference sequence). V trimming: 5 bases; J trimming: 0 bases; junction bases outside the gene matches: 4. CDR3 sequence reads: CASSAGTASYEQYF. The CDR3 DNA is TGTGCCAGCAGTGCCGGGACAGCCTCCTACGAGCAGTACTTC.

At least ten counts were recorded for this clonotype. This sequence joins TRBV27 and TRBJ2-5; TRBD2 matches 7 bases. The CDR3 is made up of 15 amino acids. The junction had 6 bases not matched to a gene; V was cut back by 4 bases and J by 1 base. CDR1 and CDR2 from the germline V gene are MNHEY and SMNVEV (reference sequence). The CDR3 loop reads CASSSRRTSQETQYF. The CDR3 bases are TGTGCCAGCAGTTCGCGCCGGACTAGCCAAGAGACCCAGTACTTC.